The clone carrying this T cell receptor (beta chain) was seen a few times. The data were taken from a study of blood T cell repertoires in COVID-19. The wider study: The origin of the acute and convalescent COVID-19 samples was the United States, Italy and Spain. From T cells, B-cell-depleted T cells, or PBMCs came the material, which was cDNA or gDNA.

Methods used by the authors: Reference gene primer amplification yielded estimated nucleated cell counts. TCRdb keeps only in-frame clones here, not all; method: immunoSEQ multiplex PCR. From that table come the V and J calls and clone size; the DNA was used to work out D and trimming. This table has over 200,000 clones, more than 75% appearing once. The CDR3 is 17 amino acids. Germline V gives CDR1 SGDLS, CDR2 YYNGEE. The V and J ends lost 0 bases and 3 bases, in that order; junction bases with no gene match: 6. Sequencing used PBMCs or T cells enriched from blood (not recorded which). This chain connects TRBV9 to TRBJ2-1; 10 nucleotides match TRBD2. The receptor's source is a man aged 18 to 29 who had recovered from COVID-19. The CDR3, as DNA: TGTGCCAGCAGCGTAGACCTCGGACTAGCGGTCTACAATGAGCAGTTCTTC. It encodes CASSVDLGLAVYNEQFF.